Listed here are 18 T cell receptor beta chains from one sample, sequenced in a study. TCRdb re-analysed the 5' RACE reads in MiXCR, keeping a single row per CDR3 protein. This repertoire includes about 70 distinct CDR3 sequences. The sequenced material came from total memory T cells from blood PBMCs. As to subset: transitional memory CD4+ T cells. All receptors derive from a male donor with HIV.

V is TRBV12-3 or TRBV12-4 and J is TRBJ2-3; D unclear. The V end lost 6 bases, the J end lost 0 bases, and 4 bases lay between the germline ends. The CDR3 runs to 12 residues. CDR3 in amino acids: CASRLSTDTQYF. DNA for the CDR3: TGTGCCAGCAGGCTTAGCACAGATACGCAGTATTTT.

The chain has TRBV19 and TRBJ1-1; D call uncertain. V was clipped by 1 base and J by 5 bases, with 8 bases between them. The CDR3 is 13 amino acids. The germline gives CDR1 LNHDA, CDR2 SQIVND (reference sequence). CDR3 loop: CASSIGAGTEAFF. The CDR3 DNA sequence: TGTGCCAGTAGTATAGGGGCCGGGACTGAAGCTTTCTTT.

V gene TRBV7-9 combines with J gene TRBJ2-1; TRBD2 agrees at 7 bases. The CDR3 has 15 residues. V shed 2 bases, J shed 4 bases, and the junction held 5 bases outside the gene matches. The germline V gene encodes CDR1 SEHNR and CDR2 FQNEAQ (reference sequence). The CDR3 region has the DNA TGTGCCAGCAGCTTATCGGGGGGACTGTACAATGAGCAGTTCTTC. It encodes CASSLSGGLYNEQFF.

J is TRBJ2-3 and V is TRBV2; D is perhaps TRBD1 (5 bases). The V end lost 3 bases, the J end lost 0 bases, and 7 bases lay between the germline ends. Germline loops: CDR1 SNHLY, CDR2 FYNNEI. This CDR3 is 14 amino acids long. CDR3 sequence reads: CASSEGLSTDTQYF. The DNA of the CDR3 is TGTGCCAGCAGTGAGGGGCTGAGCACAGATACGCAGTATTTT.

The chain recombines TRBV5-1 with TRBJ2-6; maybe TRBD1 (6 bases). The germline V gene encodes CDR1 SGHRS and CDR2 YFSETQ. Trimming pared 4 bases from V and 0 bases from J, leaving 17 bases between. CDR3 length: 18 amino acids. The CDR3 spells CASSQLRGFRSGANVLTF. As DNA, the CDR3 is TGCGCCAGCAGCCAGTTGAGGGGGTTCCGCTCTGGGGCCAACGTCCTGACTTTC. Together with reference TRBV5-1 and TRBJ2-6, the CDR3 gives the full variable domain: KAGVTQTPRYLIKTRGQQVTLSCSPISGHRSVSWYQQTPGQGLQFLFEYFSETQRNKGNFPGRFSGRQFSNSRSEMNVSTLELGDSALYLCASSQLRGFRSGANVLTFGAGSRLTVL.

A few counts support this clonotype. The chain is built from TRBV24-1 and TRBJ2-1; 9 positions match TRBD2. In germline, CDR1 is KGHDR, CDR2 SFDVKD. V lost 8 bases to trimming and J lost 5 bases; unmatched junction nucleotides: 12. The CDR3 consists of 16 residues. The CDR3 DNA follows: TGTGCCACCACCGAGGGGAATCTAGCGGGGAACAATGAGCAGTTCTTC. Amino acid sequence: CATTEGNLAGNNEQFF.

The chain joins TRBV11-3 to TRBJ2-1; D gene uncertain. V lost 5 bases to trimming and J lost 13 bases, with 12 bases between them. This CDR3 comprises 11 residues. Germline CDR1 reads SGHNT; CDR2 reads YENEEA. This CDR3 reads CASSRGYTQFF. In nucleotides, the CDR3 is TGTGCCAGCAGCCGTGGGTATACCCAGTTCTTC. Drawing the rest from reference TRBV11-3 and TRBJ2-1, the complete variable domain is EAGVVQSPRYKIIEKKQPVAFWCNPISGHNTLYWYLQNLGQGPELLIRYENEEAVDDSQLPKDRFSAERLKGVDSTLKIQPAELGDSAVYLCASSRGYTQFFGPGTRLTVL.

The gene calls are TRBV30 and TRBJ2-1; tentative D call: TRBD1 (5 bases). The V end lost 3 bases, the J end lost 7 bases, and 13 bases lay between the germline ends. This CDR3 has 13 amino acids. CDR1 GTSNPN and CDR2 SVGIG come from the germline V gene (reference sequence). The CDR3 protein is CAWSGQGMNEQFF. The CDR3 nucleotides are TGTGCCTGGAGCGGGCAGGGTATGAATGAGCAGTTCTTC.

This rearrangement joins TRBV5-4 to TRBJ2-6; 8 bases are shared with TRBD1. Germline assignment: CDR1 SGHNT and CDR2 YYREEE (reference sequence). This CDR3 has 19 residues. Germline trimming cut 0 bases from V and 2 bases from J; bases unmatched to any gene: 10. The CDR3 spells CASSLDLQGEGAGANVLTF. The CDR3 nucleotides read TGTGCCAGCAGCTTGGATTTACAGGGGGAAGGGGCTGGGGCCAACGTCCTGACTTTC.

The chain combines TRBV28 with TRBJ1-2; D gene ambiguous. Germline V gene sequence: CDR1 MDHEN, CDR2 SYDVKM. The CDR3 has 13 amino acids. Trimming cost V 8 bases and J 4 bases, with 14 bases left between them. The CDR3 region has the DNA TGTGCCAGCGCCCGGGAAGAGCTCTATGGCTACACCTTC. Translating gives CASAREELYGYTF.

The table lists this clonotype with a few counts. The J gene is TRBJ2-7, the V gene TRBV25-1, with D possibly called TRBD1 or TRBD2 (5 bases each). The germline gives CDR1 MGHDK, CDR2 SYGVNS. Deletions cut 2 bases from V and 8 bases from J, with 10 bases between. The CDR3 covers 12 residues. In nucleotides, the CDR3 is TGTGCCAGCAGTGAAGGCCGGGACCAGCAGTACTTC. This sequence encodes CASSEGRDQQYF.

The CDR3 DNA reads as TGTGCCAGCAGTTACTCGAGGCGCGGGGAGCTGTTTTTT. Protein product: CASSYSRRGELFF. The chain is built from TRBV6-5 and TRBJ2-2; D unresolved. The ends were cut back, 0 bases at V and 7 bases at J, with 6 bases in the middle. The CDR3 extends over 13 amino acids. Germline CDR1 reads MNHEY; CDR2 reads SVGAGI.

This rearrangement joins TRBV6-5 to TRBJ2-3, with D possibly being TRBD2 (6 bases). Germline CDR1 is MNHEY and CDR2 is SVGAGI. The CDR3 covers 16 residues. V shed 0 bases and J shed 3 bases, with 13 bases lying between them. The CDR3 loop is CASSYSDHGGTDTQYF. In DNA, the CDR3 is TGTGCCAGCAGTTACTCCGATCATGGGGGGACAGATACGCAGTATTTT.

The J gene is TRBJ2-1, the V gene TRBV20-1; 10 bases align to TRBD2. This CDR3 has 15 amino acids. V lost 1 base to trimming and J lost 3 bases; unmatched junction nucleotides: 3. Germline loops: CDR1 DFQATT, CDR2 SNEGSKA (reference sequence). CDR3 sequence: CSARGVAGGYNEQFF. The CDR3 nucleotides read TGCAGTGCTAGAGGGGTAGCGGGGGGCTACAATGAGCAGTTCTTC.

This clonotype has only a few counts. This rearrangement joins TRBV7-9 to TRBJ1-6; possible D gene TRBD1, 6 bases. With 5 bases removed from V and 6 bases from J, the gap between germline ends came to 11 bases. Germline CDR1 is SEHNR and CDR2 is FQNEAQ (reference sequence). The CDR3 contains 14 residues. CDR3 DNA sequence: TGTGCCAGCAGCCCGGACAGCTCTAATTCACCCCTCCACTTT. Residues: CASSPDSSNSPLHF.

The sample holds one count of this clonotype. The CDR3 spells CASSRADTQYF. CDR3 coding DNA: TGTGCCAGCAGTCGAGCAGATACGCAGTATTTT. The V and J genes are TRBV6-6 and TRBJ2-3; D is unclear. Germline values: CDR1 MNHNY, CDR2 SVGAGI (reference sequence). The CDR3 has 11 amino acids. Trimming took off 5 bases at V and 4 bases at J, with 4 bases between the two ends.

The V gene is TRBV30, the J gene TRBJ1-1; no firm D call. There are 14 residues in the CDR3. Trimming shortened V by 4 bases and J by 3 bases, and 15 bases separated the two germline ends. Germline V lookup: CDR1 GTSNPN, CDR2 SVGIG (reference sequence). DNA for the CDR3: TGTGCCTGGAACTCACACCCCGGGGACACTGAAGCTTTCTTT. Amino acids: CAWNSHPGDTEAFF.

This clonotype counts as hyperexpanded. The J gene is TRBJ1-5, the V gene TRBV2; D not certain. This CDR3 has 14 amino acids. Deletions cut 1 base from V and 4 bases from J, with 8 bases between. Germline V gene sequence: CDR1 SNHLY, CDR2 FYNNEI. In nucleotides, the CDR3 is TGTGCCAGCAGTGAAGGGCGGGGAAATCAGCCCCAGCATTTT. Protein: CASSEGRGNQPQHF.